This TCR beta chain was captured by sequencing in a study of blood T cell repertoires in COVID-19. Study in general: Sites in the United States, Italy and Spain provided acute and convalescent COVID-19 samples. PBMCs, B-cell-depleted T cells, or T cells were the source of the cDNA or gDNA that made up the material.

How the authors handled the data: The assay estimated nucleated cells by amplifying reference gene primers. Clones were read by immunoSEQ multiplex PCR, and TCRdb kept only the in-frame ones, dropping some. From that table come the V and J calls and clone size; the DNA was used to work out D and trimming. This table holds about 130,000 clones, almost 85% found once. V dropped 5 bases and J dropped 4 bases, with 14 bases sitting between them. Germline V gene sequence: CDR1 MNHEY, CDR2 SMNVEV (reference sequence). The CDR3 contains 14 residues. Sequenced sample: peripheral blood. This chain uses TRBV27 with TRBJ1-1, with D perhaps matching TRBD1 (6 bases). This clonotype was sampled from a woman aged 25 to 39 who had recovered from COVID-19. CDR3 in amino acids: CASSTGRGTTEAFF. In nucleotides, the CDR3 is TGTGCCAGCAGTACCGGCAGGGGAACCACTGAAGCTTTCTTT.